This T cell receptor (beta chain) was recorded in a study of cytomegalovirus exposure and HLA in healthy donors. Study at large: The roughly 660 first-cohort repertoires shared a platform with the 130 or so validation repertoires, as reported in a later analysis.

Profiled with immunoSEQ multiplex PCR; TCRdb holds only in-frame clones, not every one. The sample shows about 240,000 clones, around 86% of them seen only once. This clone was counted a single time. Its target is not known. V lost 7 bases and J 4 bases, leaving 14 bases between the germline ends. CDR3 length equals 14 residues. Germline lookup yields CDR1 SEHNR and CDR2 FQNEAQ (reference sequence). Whole-study findings and limits: Cytomegalovirus-associated TCR beta chains were listed, numbering 164.

The sequencing sample was made of PBMCs. This receptor was obtained from a woman younger than 45 in good health and CMV-seropositive. The chain links TRBV7-9 to TRBJ1-3; D not certain. As DNA, the CDR3 is TGTGCCAGCACAATGCCGGGAGCCGGAAACACCATATATTTT. Amino acids: CASTMPGAGNTIYF.